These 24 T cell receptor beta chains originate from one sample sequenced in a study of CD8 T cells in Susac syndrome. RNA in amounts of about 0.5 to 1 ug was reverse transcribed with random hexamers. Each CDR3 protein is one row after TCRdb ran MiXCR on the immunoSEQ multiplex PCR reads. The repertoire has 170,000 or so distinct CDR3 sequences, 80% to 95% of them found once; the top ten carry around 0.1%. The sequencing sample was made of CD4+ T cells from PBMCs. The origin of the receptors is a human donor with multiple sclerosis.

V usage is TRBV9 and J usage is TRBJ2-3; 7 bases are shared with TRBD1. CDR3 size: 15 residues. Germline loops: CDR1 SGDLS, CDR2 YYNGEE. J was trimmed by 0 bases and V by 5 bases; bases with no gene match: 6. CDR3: CASSLDRVSTDTQYF. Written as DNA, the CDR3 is TGTGCCAGCAGTCTAGACAGGGTTAGCACAGATACGCAGTATTTT. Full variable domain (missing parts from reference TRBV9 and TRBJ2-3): DSGVTQTPKHLITATGQRVTLRCSPRSGDLSVYWYQQSLDQGLQFLIQYYNGEERAKGNILERFSAQQFPDLHSELNLSSLELGDSALYFCASSLDRVSTDTQYFGPGTRLTVL.

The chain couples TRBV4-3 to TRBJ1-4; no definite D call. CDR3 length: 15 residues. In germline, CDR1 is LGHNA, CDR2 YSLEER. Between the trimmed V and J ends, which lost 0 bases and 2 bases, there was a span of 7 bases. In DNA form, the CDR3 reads TGCGCCAGCAGCCAAGACACTGGCACTAATGAAAAACTGTTTTTT. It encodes CASSQDTGTNEKLFF.

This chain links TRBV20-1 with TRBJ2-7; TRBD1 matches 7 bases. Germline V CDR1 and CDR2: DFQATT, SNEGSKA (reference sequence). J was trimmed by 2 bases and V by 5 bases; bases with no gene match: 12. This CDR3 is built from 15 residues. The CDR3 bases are TGCAGTGCTCCGAATCCCCGGGACAGTCCCTACGAGCAGTACTTC. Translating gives CSAPNPRDSPYEQYF.

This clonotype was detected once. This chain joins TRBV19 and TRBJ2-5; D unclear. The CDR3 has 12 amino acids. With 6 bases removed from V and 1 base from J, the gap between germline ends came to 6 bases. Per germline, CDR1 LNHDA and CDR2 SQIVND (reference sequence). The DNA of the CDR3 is TGTGCCAGTAGCCCAGCCCAAGAGACCCAGTACTTC. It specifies CASSPAQETQYF. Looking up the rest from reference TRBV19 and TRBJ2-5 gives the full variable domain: DGGITQSPKYLFRKEGQNVTLSCEQNLNHDAMYWYRQDPGQGLRLIYYSQIVNDFQKGDIAEGYSVSREKKESFPLTVTSAQKNPTAFYLCASSPAQETQYFGPGTRLLVL.

The CDR3 reads CASSSGALGYTF. The DNA for the CDR3 is TGTGCCAGCAGTTCGGGAGCGCTGGGCTACACCTTC. The gene calls are TRBV28 and TRBJ1-2; D is undetermined. Deletions cut 4 bases from V and 8 bases from J, with 11 bases between. The germline gives CDR1 MDHEN, CDR2 SYDVKM. This CDR3 is 12 amino acids long.

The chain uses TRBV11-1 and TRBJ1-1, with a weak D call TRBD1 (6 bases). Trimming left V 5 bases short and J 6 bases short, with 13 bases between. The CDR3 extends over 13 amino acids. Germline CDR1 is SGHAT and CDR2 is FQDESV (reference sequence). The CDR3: CASSIDRSAEAFF. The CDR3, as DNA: TGTGCCAGCAGCATCGACAGGTCCGCTGAAGCTTTCTTT.

The CDR3 here is CASSVVSSGNTIYF. For the CDR3, the DNA is TGTGCCAGCAGCGTAGTCTCATCTGGAAACACCATATATTTT. The chain has TRBV9 and TRBJ1-3; D remains unclear. Trimming took off 0 bases at V and 1 base at J, with 5 bases between the two ends. CDR3 length: 14 residues. Germline loops: CDR1 SGDLS, CDR2 YYNGEE.

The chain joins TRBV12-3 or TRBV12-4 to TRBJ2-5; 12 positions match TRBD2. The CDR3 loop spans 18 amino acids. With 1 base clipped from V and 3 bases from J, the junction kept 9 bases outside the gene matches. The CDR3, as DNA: TGTGCCAGCAGTTTAGACAGGCGTACTAGCGGGGGGAAAGAGACCCAGTACTTC. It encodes CASSLDRRTSGGKETQYF.

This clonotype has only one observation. The chain's CDR3 is CASSYRRQIGLNEKLFF. The CDR3 DNA reads as TGTGCCAGCAGTTACCGTAGGCAAATCGGGCTTAATGAAAAACTGTTTTTT. The rearrangement links TRBV6-5 to TRBJ1-4, with D unclear. Deletions cut 2 bases from V and 4 bases from J, with 17 bases between. Germline V gives CDR1 MNHEY, CDR2 SVGAGI. This CDR3 contains 17 residues.

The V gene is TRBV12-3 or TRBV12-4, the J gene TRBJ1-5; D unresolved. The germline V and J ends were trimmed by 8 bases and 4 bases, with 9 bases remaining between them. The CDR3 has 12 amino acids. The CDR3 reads CASSRGNQPQHF. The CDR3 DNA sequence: TGTGCCAGCTCTAGAGGAAATCAGCCCCAGCATTTT.

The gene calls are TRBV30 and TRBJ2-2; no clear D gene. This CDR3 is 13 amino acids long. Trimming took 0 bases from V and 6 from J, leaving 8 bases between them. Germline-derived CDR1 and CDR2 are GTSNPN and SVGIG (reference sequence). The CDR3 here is CAWSVRRAGELFF. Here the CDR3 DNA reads TGTGCCTGGAGTGTACGAAGGGCCGGGGAGCTGTTTTTT.

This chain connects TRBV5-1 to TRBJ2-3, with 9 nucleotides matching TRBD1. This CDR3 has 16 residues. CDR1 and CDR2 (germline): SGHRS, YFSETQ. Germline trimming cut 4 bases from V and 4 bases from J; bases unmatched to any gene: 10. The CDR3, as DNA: TGCGCCAGCAGCCCACAGGGGGCGGGGGCGGCAGATACGCAGTATTTT. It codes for CASSPQGAGAADTQYF.

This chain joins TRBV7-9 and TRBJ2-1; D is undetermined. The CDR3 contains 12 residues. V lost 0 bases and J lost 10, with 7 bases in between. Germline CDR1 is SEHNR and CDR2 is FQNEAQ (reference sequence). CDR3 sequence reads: CASSLARVEQFF. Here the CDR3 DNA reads TGTGCCAGCAGCTTAGCGCGAGTAGAGCAGTTCTTC.

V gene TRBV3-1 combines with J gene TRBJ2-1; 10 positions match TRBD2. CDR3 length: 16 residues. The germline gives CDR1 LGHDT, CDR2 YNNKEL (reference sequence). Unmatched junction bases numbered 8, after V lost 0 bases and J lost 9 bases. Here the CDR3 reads CASSQDLAGVRGEQFF. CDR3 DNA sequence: TGTGCCAGCAGCCAAGATCTAGCGGGAGTGAGGGGTGAGCAGTTCTTC.

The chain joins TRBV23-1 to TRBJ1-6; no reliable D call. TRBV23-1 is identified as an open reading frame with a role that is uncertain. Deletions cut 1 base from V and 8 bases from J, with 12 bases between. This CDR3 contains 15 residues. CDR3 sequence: CASSQFPHPHSPLHF. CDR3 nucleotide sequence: TGCGCCAGCAGTCAATTCCCCCATCCCCATTCACCCCTCCACTTT.

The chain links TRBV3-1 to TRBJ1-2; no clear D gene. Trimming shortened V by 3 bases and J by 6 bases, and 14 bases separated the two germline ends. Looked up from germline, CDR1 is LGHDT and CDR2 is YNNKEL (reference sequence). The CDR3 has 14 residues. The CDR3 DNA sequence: TGTGCCAGCAGCCACCCGGACGGGATCGATGGCTACACCTTC. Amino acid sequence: CASSHPDGIDGYTF.

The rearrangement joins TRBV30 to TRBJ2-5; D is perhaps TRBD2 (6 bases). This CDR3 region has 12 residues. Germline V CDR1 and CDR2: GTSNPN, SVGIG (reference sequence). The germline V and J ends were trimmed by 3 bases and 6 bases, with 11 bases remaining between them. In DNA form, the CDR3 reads TGTGCCTGGAGCTGGGGAGGCAAGACCCAGTACTTC. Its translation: CAWSWGGKTQYF.

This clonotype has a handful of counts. The CDR3 protein is CASSLGQGINQPQHF. The CDR3 DNA sequence: TGTGCCAGCAGTTTAGGGCAGGGTATAAATCAGCCCCAGCATTTT. The chain carries TRBV12-3 or TRBV12-4 and TRBJ1-5; D is possibly TRBD1 (5 bases). V was trimmed by 1 base and J by 4 bases, leaving 11 bases between them. The CDR3 is 15 residues long.

The CDR3 protein is CASSLQDSGANVLTF. The CDR3 coding sequence is TGCGCCAGCAGCTTACAAGACTCTGGGGCCAACGTCCTGACTTTC. This chain joins TRBV5-1 and TRBJ2-6, with D hard to call. CDR1 SGHRS and CDR2 YFSETQ come from the germline V gene. The CDR3 has 15 amino acids. The V end was cut by 2 bases, the J end by 0 bases, with 6 bases between.

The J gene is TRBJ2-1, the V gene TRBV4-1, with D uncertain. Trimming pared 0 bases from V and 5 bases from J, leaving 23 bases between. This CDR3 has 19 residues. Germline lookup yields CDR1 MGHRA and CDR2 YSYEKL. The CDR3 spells CASSQDWPGASTVHNEQFF. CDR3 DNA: TGCGCCAGCAGCCAAGATTGGCCGGGTGCATCCACCGTCCACAATGAGCAGTTCTTC.

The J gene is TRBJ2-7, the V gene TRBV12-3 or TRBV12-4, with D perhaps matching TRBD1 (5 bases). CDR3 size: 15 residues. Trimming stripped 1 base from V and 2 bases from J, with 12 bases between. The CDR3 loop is CASSLGAGLAYEQYF. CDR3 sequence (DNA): TGTGCCAGCAGTTTAGGCGCAGGGCTAGCCTACGAGCAGTACTTC.

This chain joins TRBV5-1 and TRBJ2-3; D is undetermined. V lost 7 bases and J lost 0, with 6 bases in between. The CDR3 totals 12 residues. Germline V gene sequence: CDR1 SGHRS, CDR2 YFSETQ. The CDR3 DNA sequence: TGCGCCAGCTTTGCAAGCACAGATACGCAGTATTTT. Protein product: CASFASTDTQYF. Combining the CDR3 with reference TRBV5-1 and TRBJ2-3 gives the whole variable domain KAGVTQTPRYLIKTRGQQVTLSCSPISGHRSVSWYQQTPGQGLQFLFEYFSETQRNKGNFPGRFSGRQFSNSRSEMNVSTLELGDSALYLCASFASTDTQYFGPGTRLTVL.

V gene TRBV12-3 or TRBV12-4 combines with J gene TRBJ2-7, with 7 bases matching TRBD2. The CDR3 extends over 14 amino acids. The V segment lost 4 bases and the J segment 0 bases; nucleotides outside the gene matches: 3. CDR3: CASSSSGFSYEQYF. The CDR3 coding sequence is TGTGCCAGCAGTTCTAGCGGTTTCTCCTACGAGCAGTACTTC.

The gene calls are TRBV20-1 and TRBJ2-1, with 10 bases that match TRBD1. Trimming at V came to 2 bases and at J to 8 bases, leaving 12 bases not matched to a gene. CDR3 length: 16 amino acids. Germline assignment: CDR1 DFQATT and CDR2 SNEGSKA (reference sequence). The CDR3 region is CSARSVGTGVLDEQFF. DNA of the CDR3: TGCAGTGCTAGAAGTGTTGGGACAGGGGTTCTCGATGAGCAGTTCTTC.